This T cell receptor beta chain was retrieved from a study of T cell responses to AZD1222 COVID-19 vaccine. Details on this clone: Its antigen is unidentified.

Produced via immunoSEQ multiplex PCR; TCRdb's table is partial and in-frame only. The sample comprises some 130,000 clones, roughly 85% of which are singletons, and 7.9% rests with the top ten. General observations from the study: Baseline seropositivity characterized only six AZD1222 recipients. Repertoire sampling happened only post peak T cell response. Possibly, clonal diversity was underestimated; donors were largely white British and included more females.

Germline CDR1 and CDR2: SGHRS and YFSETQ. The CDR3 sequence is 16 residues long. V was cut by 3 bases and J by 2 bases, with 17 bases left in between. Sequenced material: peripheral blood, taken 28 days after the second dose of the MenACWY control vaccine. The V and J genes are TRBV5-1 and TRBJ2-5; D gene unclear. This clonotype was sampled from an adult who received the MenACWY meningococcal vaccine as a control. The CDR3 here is CASSSSPTARQETQYF. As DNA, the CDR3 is TGCGCCAGCAGCTCTTCCCCTACGGCCCGACAAGAGACCCAGTACTTC.